These 28 T cell receptor beta chains originate from one sample sequenced in a study of cytomegalovirus exposure and HLA in healthy donors. The PCR employed 60 Vbeta primers together with 13 Jbeta primers. Sequencing used immunoSEQ multiplex PCR; TCRdb keeps in-frame clones, though not all of them. The table shows approximately 150,000 clones, with 76% occurring only once. Material for sequencing was PBMCs. These receptors all come from a woman aged 40 to 50 in good health and CMV-seronegative.

The chain recombines TRBV7-6 with TRBJ1-1; no clear D. With 2 bases removed from V and 5 bases from J, the gap between germline ends came to 6 bases. CDR3 length: 12 residues. Per the germline V gene, CDR1 is SGHVS and CDR2 is FNYEAQ. This chain's CDR3 is CASSLWETEAFF. For the CDR3, the DNA is TGTGCCAGCAGCTTATGGGAGACTGAAGCTTTCTTT.

The chain carries TRBV16 and TRBJ2-7, with D tentatively TRBD2 (5 bases). The CDR3 consists of 12 residues. CDR1 is KGHSY, CDR2 FQNENV, per germline. V lost 0 bases and J 6 bases, leaving 6 bases between the germline ends. CDR3 DNA: TGTGCCAGCAGCCAATCGGAGGTCGAGCAGTACTTC. Encoded protein: CASSQSEVEQYF.

This sequence joins TRBV19 and TRBJ2-3, with 8 bases that match TRBD2. CDR1 LNHDA and CDR2 SQIVND come from the germline V gene (reference sequence). V lost 5 bases to trimming and J lost 9 bases; unmatched junction nucleotides: 4. The CDR3 has 12 residues. The CDR3 sequence: CASSPGGGTQYF. CDR3 DNA sequence: TGTGCCAGTAGTCCGGGGGGGGGCACGCAGTATTTT.

With regard to this clone: This CDR3 is also generated by other DNA sequences in the sample. The chain couples TRBV28 to TRBJ2-7; a weak D match, TRBD1 (6 bases). Trimming took off 5 bases at V and 3 bases at J, with 8 bases between the two ends. The length of the CDR3 is 12 residues. Germline loops: CDR1 MDHEN, CDR2 SYDVKM. This chain's CDR3 is CASSLQGYEQYF. For the CDR3, the DNA is TGTGCCAGCAGTCTACAGGGCTACGAGCAGTACTTC.

The rearrangement uses TRBV28 and TRBJ2-2; a possible D gene is TRBD1 (6 bases). The CDR3 length is 16 residues. Trimming left V 3 bases short and J 2 bases short, with 13 bases between. Germline lookup yields CDR1 MDHEN and CDR2 SYDVKM. For the CDR3, the DNA is TGTGCCAGCAGTTTTCGGCCGGGACAAAACACCGGGGAGCTGTTTTTT. Its translation: CASSFRPGQNTGELFF.

This clone was found once. The chain employs TRBV5-1 and TRBJ2-5; 12 bases are shared with TRBD2. The CDR3 runs to 17 residues. In germline, CDR1 is SGHRS, CDR2 YFSETQ. The V and J ends lost 4 bases and 2 bases, in that order; junction bases with no gene match: 9. The CDR3 DNA is TGCGCCAGCAGCCGATGGTCTAGCGGGAGGGAACAAGAGACCCAGTACTTC. Its translation is CASSRWSSGREQETQYF.

For the CDR3, the DNA is TGTGCCAGCTCCCCGTCGAGGTCCCCCGAGCAGTACTTC. Translated: CASSPSRSPEQYF. J is TRBJ2-7 and V is TRBV18; D unclear. CDR3 length: 13 residues. Germline V gene lookup returns CDR1 KGHSH and CDR2 LQKENI. Trimming took 6 bases from V and 6 from J, leaving 15 bases between them. Complete variable domain (other parts from reference TRBV18 and TRBJ2-7): NAGVMQNPRHLVRRRGQEARLRCSPMKGHSHVYWYRQLPEEGLKFMVYLQKENIIDESGMPKERFSAEFPKEGPSILRIQQVVRGDSAAYFCASSPSRSPEQYFGPGTRLTVT.

The V and J genes are TRBV6-5 and TRBJ1-4, with a weak D call TRBD1 (5 bases). From germline, CDR1 is MNHEY and CDR2 SVGAGI. The V gene lost 1 base and the J gene lost 8 bases, with 8 bases spanning the gap. This CDR3 is 13 amino acids long. The CDR3 bases are TGTGCCAGCAGTTACTGGGAGGGGGAAAAACTGTTTTTT. Its protein is CASSYWEGEKLFF.

The rearrangement links TRBV6-5 to TRBJ1-1, with 7 bases that match TRBD1. Germline V gene lookup returns CDR1 MNHEY and CDR2 SVGAGI. The CDR3 totals 12 residues. The J segment lost 11 bases and the V segment lost 8 bases, leaving 11 bases of the junction unmatched. This CDR3 is CASRTGVRPAFF. The CDR3 DNA sequence: TGTGCCAGCCGAACAGGGGTCCGTCCGGCTTTCTTT.

V and J are TRBV29-1 and TRBJ2-3, with D perhaps TRBD2 (6 bases). The CDR3 runs 15 residues. Per germline, CDR1 SQVTM and CDR2 ANQGSEA. The V gene lost 6 bases and the J gene lost 5 bases, with 21 bases spanning the gap. The CDR3 bases are TGCAGCGTAGGCGGAGTGGGGACTGGAGGAGATACGCAGTATTTT. Translated, it gives CSVGGVGTGGDTQYF.

This clone was found once. The chain joins TRBV4-1 to TRBJ1-4, with a weak D call TRBD1 (5 bases). With 0 bases removed from V and 7 bases from J, the gap between germline ends came to 15 bases. The CDR3 is 16 amino acids. Germline CDR1 reads MGHRA; CDR2 reads YSYEKL. CDR3 sequence: CASSQDPGSGSEKLFF. Here the CDR3 DNA reads TGCGCCAGCAGCCAAGACCCAGGGTCCGGGAGTGAAAAACTGTTTTTT.

The chain joins TRBV30 to TRBJ2-7, with 10 bases aligning to TRBD2. The CDR3 is 16 residues long. V trimming: 3 bases; J trimming: 0 bases; junction bases outside the gene matches: 8. Per germline, CDR1 GTSNPN and CDR2 SVGIG (reference sequence). The CDR3 spells CAWSAGSSGSSYEQYF. In DNA, the CDR3 is TGTGCCTGGAGCGCCGGATCTAGCGGGAGCTCCTACGAGCAGTACTTC.

The V call is TRBV6-1, the J call TRBJ1-4; 7 bases line up with TRBD1. CDR3 length equals 14 residues. Germline V gene lookup returns CDR1 MNHNS and CDR2 SASEGT. The ends lost 3 bases at V and 7 bases at J; junction bases unmatched: 5. CDR3 protein: CASSEVPGGEKLFF. CDR3 DNA: TGTGCCAGCAGTGAGGTCCCAGGGGGTGAAAAACTGTTTTTT.

V and J are TRBV6-1 and TRBJ1-5; the match to TRBD1 covers 7 bases. The CDR3 consists of 13 residues. CDR1 and CDR2 from the germline V gene are MNHNS and SASEGT. V trimming: 7 bases; J trimming: 3 bases; junction bases outside the gene matches: 3. CDR3 sequence (DNA): TGTGCCAGCATGGGGACAGTCAATCAGCCCCAGCATTTT. Its translation is CASMGTVNQPQHF.

The V and J genes are TRBV27 and TRBJ2-5; D is ambiguous. V lost 4 bases and J 3 bases, leaving 12 bases between the germline ends. The CDR3 runs 14 residues. Germline assignment: CDR1 MNHEY and CDR2 SMNVEV (reference sequence). CDR3 sequence reads: CASSSIPPKETQYF. The CDR3 bases are TGTGCCAGCAGTTCAATACCACCTAAAGAGACCCAGTACTTC.

The table lists this clone with a few counts. The genes are TRBV6-1 and TRBJ1-4; TRBD1 aligns across 7 bases. The CDR3 has 15 residues. The V gene end was trimmed by 3 bases and the J gene end by 8 bases; junction bases not matched to a gene: 9. The V gene's germline CDR1 is MNHNS and CDR2 SASEGT. The CDR3 sequence is CASSERQGIREKLFF. The CDR3 DNA reads TGTGCCAGCAGTGAGAGACAGGGCATTAGGGAAAAACTGTTTTTT.

This clone was detected only a few times. V is TRBV5-4 and J is TRBJ2-1; TRBD1 might be the D (5 bases). V shed 7 bases and J shed 4 bases, with 9 bases lying between them. CDR1 and CDR2 from the germline V gene are SGHNT and YYREEE (reference sequence). The CDR3 sequence is 12 residues long. This CDR3 reads CASGAVYNEQFF. CDR3 DNA: TGTGCCAGCGGGGCGGTTTACAATGAGCAGTTCTTC.

The chain carries TRBV12-5 and TRBJ1-1, with no clear D. Trimming took 5 bases from V and 5 from J, leaving 15 bases between them. Germline V gene data show CDR1 as LGHNT and CDR2 as FRNRAP. The CDR3 sequence is 14 residues long. CDR3 DNA: TGTGCTAGTGGTCGAGAAGGCGGCCGGACTGAAGCTTTCTTT. Translating it yields CASGREGGRTEAFF.

The chain carries TRBV28 and TRBJ1-2; D unresolved. V lost 6 bases and J 3 bases, leaving 5 bases between the germline ends. Germline V gives CDR1 MDHEN, CDR2 SYDVKM. The CDR3 contains 11 residues. The CDR3 region has the DNA TGTGCCAGCAGGGGCTACTATGGCTACACCTTC. Translation: CASRGYYGYTF.

The chain couples TRBV5-1 to TRBJ2-1; 8 nucleotides agree with TRBD2. The germline gives CDR1 SGHRS, CDR2 YFSETQ. The ends lost 3 bases at V and 4 bases at J; junction bases unmatched: 9. There are 16 residues in the CDR3. The CDR3 coding sequence is TGCGCCAGCAGCTCCCCGCAGCGGGAGAGTTACAATGAGCAGTTCTTC. Translated: CASSSPQRESYNEQFF.

This chain joins TRBV10-3 and TRBJ2-2, with 10 bases lining up with TRBD1. Per the germline V gene, CDR1 is ENHRY and CDR2 is SYGVKD. This CDR3 contains 18 residues. The V and J ends lost 6 bases and 2 bases, in that order; junction bases with no gene match: 12. The CDR3, as DNA: TGTGCCATCAGAGGTTCGACCGGGACAGGGGTTAACACCGGGGAGCTGTTTTTT. It specifies CAIRGSTGTGVNTGELFF.

The V and J genes are TRBV7-6 and TRBJ1-3, with 8 positions matching TRBD1. CDR1 is SGHVS, CDR2 FNYEAQ, per germline. The CDR3 spans 16 residues. V gave up 5 bases and J gave up 0 bases; unmatched junction bases: 6. CDR3 loop: CASSPHQGASGNTIYF. DNA for the CDR3: TGTGCCAGCAGCCCTCATCAGGGGGCCTCTGGAAACACCATATATTTT.

The V gene is TRBV13, the J gene TRBJ2-7; 11 bases are a match to TRBD2. The germline V gene has CDR1 PRHDT and CDR2 FYEKMQ (reference sequence). V dropped 3 bases and J dropped 3; count of bases not matched to a gene: 1. The CDR3 has 14 residues. CDR3 protein: CASSFGLAGYEQYF. CDR3 nucleotide sequence: TGTGCCAGCAGCTTCGGACTAGCGGGCTACGAGCAGTACTTC.

The chain combines TRBV5-1 with TRBJ1-1; D gene uncertain. The CDR3 covers 14 residues. V lost 1 base to trimming and J lost 7 bases, with 14 bases between them. CDR1 is SGHRS, CDR2 YFSETQ, per germline. The CDR3 nucleotides read TGCGCCAGCAGCTTGATTAATGCGGATAATGAAGCTTTCTTT. The encoded protein is CASSLINADNEAFF.

The genes are TRBV5-8 and TRBJ2-7; 7 bases fit TRBD2. CDR1 and CDR2 (germline): SGHTS, YDEGEE. The CDR3 extends over 15 amino acids. J was trimmed by 6 bases and V by 2 bases; bases with no gene match: 11. This CDR3 is CASSFGGSFWGEQYF. CDR3 nucleotides: TGTGCCAGCAGCTTCGGCGGGAGCTTCTGGGGCGAGCAGTACTTC.

V usage is TRBV5-8 and J usage is TRBJ2-1, with D possibly being TRBD1 (5 bases). CDR3 length equals 16 residues. V was clipped by 4 bases and J by 0 bases, with 14 bases between them. The germline V gene encodes CDR1 SGHTS and CDR2 YDEGEE. DNA of the CDR3: TGTGCCAGCAGCCAGTCAAGACAGTACTCCTACAATGAGCAGTTCTTC. It is translated as CASSQSRQYSYNEQFF.

This chain connects TRBV30 to TRBJ2-7; 7 bases line up with TRBD1. This CDR3 has 12 amino acids. Germline loops: CDR1 GTSNPN, CDR2 SVGIG (reference sequence). J lost 3 bases, V lost 2 bases, and 1 base had no gene match. CDR3 nucleotide sequence: TGTGCCTGGAGTCCAGGGGGCTACGAGCAGTACTTC. It yields the protein CAWSPGGYEQYF.

The chain links TRBV5-1 to TRBJ1-2; the D is unclear. CDR1 is SGHRS, CDR2 YFSETQ, per germline. V gave up 4 bases and J gave up 7 bases, with 17 bases separating them. This CDR3 is 14 amino acids long. The CDR3 loop reads CASSPASFAGGYTF. CDR3 DNA sequence: TGCGCCAGCAGCCCAGCCTCCTTCGCAGGTGGCTACACCTTC.